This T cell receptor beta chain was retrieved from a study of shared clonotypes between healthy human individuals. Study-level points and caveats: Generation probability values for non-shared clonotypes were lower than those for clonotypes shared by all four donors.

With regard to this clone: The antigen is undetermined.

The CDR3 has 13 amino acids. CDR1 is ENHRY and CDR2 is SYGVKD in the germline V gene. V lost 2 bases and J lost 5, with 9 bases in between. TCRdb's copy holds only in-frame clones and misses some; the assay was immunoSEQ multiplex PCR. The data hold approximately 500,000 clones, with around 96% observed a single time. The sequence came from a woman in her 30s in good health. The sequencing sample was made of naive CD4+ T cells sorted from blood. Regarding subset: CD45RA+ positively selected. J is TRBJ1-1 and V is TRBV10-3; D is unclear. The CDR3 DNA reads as TGTGCCATCAGTGAGCTAAGGGATACTGAAGCTTTCTTT. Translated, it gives CAISELRDTEAFF.